The clone carrying this T cell receptor beta chain was found many times. Beta-chain TCR CDR3 regions were amplified from RNA transcripts. The first-round RT-PCR employed HTBI primers together with the Qiagen OneStep RT-PCR kit. A multiplex PCR was then performed as the second round. Each CDR3 protein is one row after TCRdb ran MiXCR on the multiplex PCR reads. The table has 340,000 or so distinct CDR3 sequences, about a sixth seen once; the top ten hold about 12%. The source of the sample is a study of Graves' ophthalmopathy and Graves' hyperthyroidism. Trimming took 0 bases from V and 5 from J, leaving 9 bases between them. The CDR3 runs 14 residues. Germline lookup yields CDR1 SGHRS and CDR2 YFSETQ.

V and J are TRBV5-1 and TRBJ1-5; no firm D call. The sequence came from an adult man with Graves' ophthalmopathy. Input material: peripheral blood. The CDR3 spells CASSLERVDQPQHF. The CDR3 nucleotides read TGCGCCAGCAGCTTGGAGAGGGTGGATCAGCCCCAGCATTTT.